This T cell receptor beta chain comes out of a study of OX40 agonist ivuxolimab in advanced cancers. Across the study: Age averaged around 60 years (range roughly 23 to 85), and more than 80% were male.

CDR3 length: 15 amino acids. The J segment lost 0 bases and the V segment lost 3 bases, leaving 4 bases of the junction unmatched. Germline V CDR1 and CDR2: SGHRS, YFSETQ. The protocol was immunoSEQ multiplex PCR, while the TCRdb copy is restricted to in-frame clones and leaves out a portion. The repertoire holds roughly 100,000 clones, with about 92% as singletons. The chain couples TRBV5-1 to TRBJ2-3, with 7 bases lining up with TRBD2. Sequenced material: CD4+ or CD8+ T cells sorted from blood, taken in a trial of the OX40 agonist ivuxolimab. The clonotype was recovered from an adult with an advanced solid tumor such as melanoma, head and neck, liver or kidney cancer. Here the CDR3 DNA reads TGCGCCAGCAGCTGGGGGGGTCCCAGCACAGATACGCAGTATTTT. Protein: CASSWGGPSTDTQYF.